This T cell receptor beta chain appears in the sequencing data of a study of OX40 agonist ivuxolimab in advanced cancers. Whole-study results and caveats: Compared with CD4+, CD8+ T cells on average had more expanded clones.

CDR1 and CDR2 from the germline V gene are SEHNR and FQNEAQ (reference sequence). Trimming took 1 base from V and 8 from J, leaving 15 bases between them. The CDR3 covers 15 residues. Worth noting for this clone: The antigen is unknown.

The method was immunoSEQ multiplex PCR; TCRdb's version includes in-frame clones alone and lacks a portion of them. In the table there are approximately 47,000 clones, about nine tenths of which are singletons. Baseline, cycle 4 day 1, and cycle 7 day 1 were the blood sampling points. The sequenced sample was CD4+ or CD8+ T cells sorted from blood, obtained in a trial of the OX40 agonist ivuxolimab. The rearrangement uses TRBV7-9 and TRBJ2-1, with D maybe TRBD1 (6 bases). The sequence derives from an adult with an advanced solid tumor such as melanoma, head and neck, liver or kidney cancer. For the CDR3, the DNA is TGTGCCAGCAGCTTAGTTTCGACAGGCCGGGATGAGCAGTTCTTC. It encodes CASSLVSTGRDEQFF. Filled out from reference TRBV7-9 and TRBJ2-1, the complete variable domain reads DTGVSQNPRHKITKRGQNVTFRCDPISEHNRLYWYRQTLGQGPEFLTYFQNEAQLEKSRLLSDRFSAERPKGSFSTLEIQRTEQGDSAMYLCASSLVSTGRDEQFFGPGTRLTVL.